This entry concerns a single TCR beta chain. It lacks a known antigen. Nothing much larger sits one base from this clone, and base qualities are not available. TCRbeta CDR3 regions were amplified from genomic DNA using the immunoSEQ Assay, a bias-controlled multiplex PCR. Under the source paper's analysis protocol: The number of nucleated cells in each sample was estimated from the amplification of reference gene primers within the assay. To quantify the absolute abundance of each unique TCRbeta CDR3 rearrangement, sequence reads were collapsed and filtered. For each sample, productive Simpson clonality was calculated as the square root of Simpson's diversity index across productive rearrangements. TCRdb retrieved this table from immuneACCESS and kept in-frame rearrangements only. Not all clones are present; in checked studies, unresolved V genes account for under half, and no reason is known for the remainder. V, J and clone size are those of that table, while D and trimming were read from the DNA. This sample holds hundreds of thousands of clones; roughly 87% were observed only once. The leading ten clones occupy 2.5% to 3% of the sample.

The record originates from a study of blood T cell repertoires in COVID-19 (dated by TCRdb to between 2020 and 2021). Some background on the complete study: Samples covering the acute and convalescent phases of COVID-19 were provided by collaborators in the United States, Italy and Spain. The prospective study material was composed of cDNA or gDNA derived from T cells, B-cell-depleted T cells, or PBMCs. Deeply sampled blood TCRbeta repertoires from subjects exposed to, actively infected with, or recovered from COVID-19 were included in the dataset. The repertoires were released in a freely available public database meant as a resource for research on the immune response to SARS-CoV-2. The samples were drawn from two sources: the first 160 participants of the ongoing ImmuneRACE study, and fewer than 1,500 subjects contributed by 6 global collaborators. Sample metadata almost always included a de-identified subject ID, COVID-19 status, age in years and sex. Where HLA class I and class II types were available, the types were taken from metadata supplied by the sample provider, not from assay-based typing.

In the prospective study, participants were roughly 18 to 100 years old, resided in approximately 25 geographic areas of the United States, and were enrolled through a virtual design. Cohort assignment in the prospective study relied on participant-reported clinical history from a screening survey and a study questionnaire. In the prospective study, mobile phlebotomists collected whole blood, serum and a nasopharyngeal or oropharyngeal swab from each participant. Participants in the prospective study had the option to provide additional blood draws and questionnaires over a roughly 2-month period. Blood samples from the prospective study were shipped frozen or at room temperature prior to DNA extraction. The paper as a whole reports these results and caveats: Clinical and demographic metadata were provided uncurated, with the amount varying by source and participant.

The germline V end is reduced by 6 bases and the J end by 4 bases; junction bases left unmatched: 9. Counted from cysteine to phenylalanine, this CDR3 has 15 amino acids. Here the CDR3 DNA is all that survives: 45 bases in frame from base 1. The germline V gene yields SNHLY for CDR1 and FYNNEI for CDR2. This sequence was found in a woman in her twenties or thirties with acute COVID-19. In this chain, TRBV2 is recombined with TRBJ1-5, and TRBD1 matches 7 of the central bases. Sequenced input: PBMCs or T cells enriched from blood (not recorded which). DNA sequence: TGTGCCAGCAGCCCCGACAGGGTACGGAATCAGCCCCAGCATTTT. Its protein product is CASSPDRVRNQPQHF.